These 14 T cell receptor beta chains share one sample of origin, sequenced in a study of T-cell reconstitution after alpha-beta-depleted transplantation in children. For TCRbeta, the library was prepared with unique molecular identifiers. MiXCR, run by TCRdb on the PCR reads, gives a single entry per CDR3 protein. Of about 110,000 distinct CDR3 sequences listed, around a tenth were seen once; the top ten hold around 35%. The sequencing used PBMCs, collected before TCRalphabeta/CD19-depleted stem cell transplant. These receptors originate from a boy between 2 and 10 years old with acute lymphoblastic leukemia, due to receive a stem cell transplant.

This clonotype showed up many times. The chain combines TRBV5-1 with TRBJ2-3; 7 positions match TRBD2. V shed 5 bases, J shed 0 bases, and the junction held 9 bases outside the gene matches. The germline CDR1 and CDR2 sequences are SGHRS and YFSETQ. CDR3 length equals 16 residues. Here the CDR3 DNA reads TGCGCCAGCAGGCCTGGACTAGGGTCTAGCACAGATACGCAGTATTTT. Translation gives CASRPGLGSSTDTQYF.

The J gene is TRBJ1-1, the V gene TRBV7-6, with 7 bases matching TRBD1. The CDR3 loop spans 16 amino acids. Germline V gene data show CDR1 as SGHVS and CDR2 as FNYEAQ. The CDR3 loop is CVISLGADRANTEAFF. The CDR3 nucleotides are TGTGTCATCAGCTTGGGGGCTGACAGGGCGAACACTGAAGCTTTCTTT. Supplemented by reference TRBV7-6 and TRBJ1-1, the full variable domain reads GAGVSQSPRYKVTKRGQDVALRCDPISGHVSLYWYRQALGQGPEFLTYFNYEAQQDKSGLPNDRFSAERPEGSISTLTIQRTEQRDSAMYRCVISLGADRANTEAFFGQGTRLTVV.

This clonotype has ten or more counts. This chain uses TRBV20-1 with TRBJ1-5; 9 bases match TRBD1. V trimming: 5 bases; J trimming: 1 base; junction bases outside the gene matches: 6. CDR3 length: 15 amino acids. Germline CDR1 and CDR2: DFQATT and SNEGSKA (reference sequence). The CDR3: CSAAKGQGSNQPQHF. The CDR3 DNA reads TGCAGTGCTGCCAAGGGACAGGGAAGCAATCAGCCCCAGCATTTT.

By sample share, this clonotype is medium-sized. This rearrangement joins TRBV7-8 to TRBJ2-1, with 7 bases identical to TRBD2. Trimming cost V 5 bases and J 3 bases; bases outside gene matches: 10. The CDR3 length is 16 residues. Germline CDR1 is SGHVS and CDR2 is FQNEAQ. The CDR3 reads CASSPYREGLYNEQFF. For the CDR3, the DNA is TGTGCCAGCAGCCCATATAGGGAGGGACTCTACAATGAGCAGTTCTTC.

The chain uses TRBV12-3 or TRBV12-4 and TRBJ2-3; the D gene is possibly TRBD2 (5 bases). CDR3 length equals 15 residues. With 6 bases removed from V and 3 bases from J, the gap between germline ends came to 16 bases. CDR3 coding DNA: TGTGCCAGCAGCCAGAGGGCCCCTGGGACAGATACGCAGTATTTT. It yields the protein CASSQRAPGTDTQYF.

This clonotype was detected many times. The chain links TRBV4-2 to TRBJ2-3; D possibly corresponds to TRBD2 (7 bases). This CDR3 region has 15 residues. CDR1 is LGHNA, CDR2 YNFKEQ, per germline. The V gene lost 8 bases and the J gene lost 3 bases, with 18 bases spanning the gap. CDR3 region: CASGRGVAETDTQYF. Here the CDR3 DNA reads TGTGCCAGCGGGAGGGGGGTAGCGGAGACAGATACGCAGTATTTT.

Only one count was recorded for this clonotype. This sequence may be a read error, since a much larger clone differs from it by one base. This sequence joins TRBV5-6 and TRBJ2-1; D is tentatively TRBD1 or TRBD2 (5 bases each). The CDR3 consists of 14 residues. The V end lost 4 bases, the J end lost 5 bases, and 13 bases lay between the germline ends. Germline loops: CDR1 SGHDT, CDR2 YYEEEE. CDR3 coding DNA: TGTGCCAGCAGCCCCGGGACCGAAGACAATGAGCAGTTCTTC. Residues: CASSPGTEDNEQFF.

This sequence joins TRBV6-1 and TRBJ2-1; the D gene is possibly TRBD1 (6 bases). V shed 6 bases and J shed 0 bases, with 12 bases lying between them. Germline CDR1 MNHNS, CDR2 SASEGT. CDR3 length: 15 residues. CDR3 bases: TGTGCCAGCAGGACAGGAGCGAGCTCCTACAATGAGCAGTTCTTC. Protein product: CASRTGASSYNEQFF.

This clonotype was seen many times. The chain is built from TRBV7-9 and TRBJ2-1, with 7 bases fitting TRBD2. The CDR3 is made up of 16 amino acids. Germline lookup yields CDR1 SEHNR and CDR2 FQNEAQ (reference sequence). Losses at the gene ends were 5 bases for V and 1 base for J; bases not matched to a gene: 8. CDR3: CASSGGLAVSYNEQFF. The DNA for the CDR3 is TGTGCCAGCAGCGGGGGTCTAGCGGTTTCCTACAATGAGCAGTTCTTC.

The chain carries TRBV18 and TRBJ2-7; possible D gene TRBD2, 6 bases. V was trimmed by 3 bases and J by 5 bases, leaving 23 bases between them. CDR3 size: 17 residues. CDR1 and CDR2 (germline): KGHSH, LQKENI. CDR3 in DNA: TGTGCCAGCTCACCGGGGATTCCGGGAGCCATAATTAACGAGCAGTACTTC. Protein product: CASSPGIPGAIINEQYF.

This clonotype has a handful of counts. This chain uses TRBV20-1 with TRBJ1-3, with D unresolved. CDR3 length: 17 residues. The germline V and J ends were trimmed by 0 bases and 0 bases, with 15 bases remaining between them. Per germline, CDR1 DFQATT and CDR2 SNEGSKA (reference sequence). CDR3 in amino acids: CSARDGERKYSGNTIYF. The CDR3 DNA sequence: TGCAGTGCTAGAGATGGGGAGAGAAAATACTCTGGAAACACCATATATTTT.

This clonotype came up many times. The rearrangement links TRBV6-5 to TRBJ2-1, with 14 bases that match TRBD2. This CDR3 region has 17 residues. Per germline, CDR1 MNHEY and CDR2 SVGAGI. J was trimmed by 6 bases and V by 4 bases; bases with no gene match: 8. The CDR3 protein is CASSSEPGLAGVNEQFF. CDR3 nucleotides: TGTGCCAGCAGTTCGGAGCCGGGACTAGCGGGAGTCAATGAGCAGTTCTTC.

The V gene is TRBV5-6, the J gene TRBJ2-4; D unresolved. Trimming pared 3 bases from V and 0 bases from J, leaving 19 bases between. CDR1 is SGHDT and CDR2 is YYEEEE in the germline V gene. This CDR3 has 18 residues. The CDR3 reads CASSSKVQAHLAKNIQYF. In nucleotides, the CDR3 is TGTGCCAGCAGCTCGAAAGTCCAGGCGCACCTAGCCAAAAACATTCAGTACTTC.

There are many counts of this clonotype. The rearrangement uses TRBV5-1 and TRBJ2-5; 13 bases align to TRBD2. This CDR3 region has 16 residues. CDR1 is SGHRS, CDR2 YFSETQ, per germline. V shed 4 bases and J 0 bases; nucleotides not matched to a gene: 3. The CDR3 DNA reads TGCGCCAGCAGCGGTGGACTAGCGGGAGACCAAGAGACCCAGTACTTC. Translated, it gives CASSGGLAGDQETQYF.